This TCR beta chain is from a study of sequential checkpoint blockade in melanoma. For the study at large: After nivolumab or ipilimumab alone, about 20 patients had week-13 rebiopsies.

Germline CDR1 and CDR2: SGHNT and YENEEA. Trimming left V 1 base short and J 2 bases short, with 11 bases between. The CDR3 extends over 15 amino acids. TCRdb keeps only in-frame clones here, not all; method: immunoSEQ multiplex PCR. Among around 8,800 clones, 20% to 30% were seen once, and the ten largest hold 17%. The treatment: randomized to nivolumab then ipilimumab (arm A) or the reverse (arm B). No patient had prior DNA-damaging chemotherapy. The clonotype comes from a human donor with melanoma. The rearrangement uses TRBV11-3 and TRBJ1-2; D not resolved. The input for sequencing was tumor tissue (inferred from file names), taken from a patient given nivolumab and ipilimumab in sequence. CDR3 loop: CASSLGIRLNYGYTF. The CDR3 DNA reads TGTGCCAGCAGCTTAGGTATTCGACTGAACTATGGCTACACCTTC.